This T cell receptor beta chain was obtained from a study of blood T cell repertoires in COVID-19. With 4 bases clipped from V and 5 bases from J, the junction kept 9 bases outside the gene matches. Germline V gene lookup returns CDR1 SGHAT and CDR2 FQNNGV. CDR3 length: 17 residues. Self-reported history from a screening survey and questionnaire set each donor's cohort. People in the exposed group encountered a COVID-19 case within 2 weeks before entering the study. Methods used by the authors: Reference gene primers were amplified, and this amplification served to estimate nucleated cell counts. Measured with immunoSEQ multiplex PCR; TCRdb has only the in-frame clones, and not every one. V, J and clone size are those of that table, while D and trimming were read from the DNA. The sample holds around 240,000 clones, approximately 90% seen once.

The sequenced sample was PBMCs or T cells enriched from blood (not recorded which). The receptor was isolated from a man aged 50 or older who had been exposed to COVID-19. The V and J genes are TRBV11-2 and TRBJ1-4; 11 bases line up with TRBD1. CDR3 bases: TGTGCCAGCAGCTCCGGGACAGGGGGTGGTCTCAATGAAAAACTGTTTTTT. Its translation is CASSSGTGGGLNEKLFF. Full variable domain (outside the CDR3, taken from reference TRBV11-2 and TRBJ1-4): EAGVAQSPRYKIIEKRQSVAFWCNPISGHATLYWYQQILGQGPKLLIQFQNNGVVDDSQLPKDRFSAERLKGVDSTLKIQPAKLEDSAVYLCASSSGTGGGLNEKLFFGSGTQLSVL.